The sequence of this T cell receptor beta chain was determined in a study of blood T cell repertoires in COVID-19. Study details: COVID-19 samples collected from the United States, Italy and Spain covered acute and convalescent phases.

This table comes from immunoSEQ multiplex PCR, and its TCRdb copy is limited to in-frame clones, with some not included. In the table there are roughly 430,000 clones, nearly 90% of which are singletons. The CDR3 sequence is 12 residues long. V lost 5 bases, J lost 4 bases, and 9 bases lay in between. Germline CDR1 and CDR2: SEHNR and FQNEAQ (reference sequence). The sequence was collected from a woman between 40 and 50 years old with acute COVID-19. The chain couples TRBV7-9 to TRBJ2-7, with no clear D. The sequenced sample was PBMCs or T cells enriched from blood (not recorded which). The CDR3 is CASSLQVYEQYF. The CDR3 bases are TGTGCCAGCAGCCTTCAGGTTTACGAGCAGTACTTC.